What follows are 12 T cell receptor beta chains derived from one specimen sequenced in a study of cytomegalovirus exposure and HLA in healthy donors. The PCR was carried out with 60 Vbeta primers and 13 Jbeta primers. The assay was immunoSEQ multiplex PCR, and TCRdb's table has in-frame clones only and misses some. The data contain some 180,000 clones, over 65% of them singletons. Sequencing was done on a sample of PBMCs. The receptors were sampled from a man aged 18 to 29 in good health and CMV-seronegative.

The chain links TRBV5-6 to TRBJ2-7, with D maybe TRBD1 (5 bases). Trimming shortened V by 1 base and J by 2 bases, and 16 bases separated the two germline ends. Germline CDR1 SGHDT, CDR2 YYEEEE. This CDR3 is 16 amino acids long. CDR3 amino acids: CASSLSQDTRPYEQYF. In nucleotides, the CDR3 is TGTGCCAGCAGCTTGAGTCAGGACACCCGGCCCTACGAGCAGTACTTC.

This sequence joins TRBV9 and TRBJ2-5; 9 bases map to TRBD2. The CDR3 loop spans 15 amino acids. V was clipped by 2 bases and J by 5 bases; unmatched bases: 7. Germline V gene lookup returns CDR1 SGDLS and CDR2 YYNGEE. DNA of the CDR3: TGTGCCAGCAGCGTTGCTAGCGGGGAATATGAGACCCAGTACTTC. Residues: CASSVASGEYETQYF.

The rearrangement links TRBV4-3 to TRBJ2-1; possibly TRBD2 for D (6 bases). Trimming stripped 6 bases from V and 3 bases from J, with 15 bases between. CDR1 is LGHNA and CDR2 is YSLEER in the germline V gene. The CDR3 consists of 15 residues. The CDR3 DNA sequence: TGCGCCAGCAGACCCGGGACTGGCGGCTACAATGAGCAGTTCTTC. This codes for CASRPGTGGYNEQFF.

The rearrangement links TRBV7-9 to TRBJ2-3; no clear D gene. V lost 5 bases, J lost 6 bases, and 12 bases lay in between. The CDR3 is 13 amino acids. From germline, CDR1 is SEHNR and CDR2 FQNEAQ (reference sequence). DNA of the CDR3: TGTGCCAGCAGCCCTGAGTCAGCGGATACGCAGTATTTT. This sequence encodes CASSPESADTQYF.

The chain has TRBV7-6 and TRBJ2-6; D is ambiguous. The ends were cut back, 5 bases at V and 2 bases at J, with 7 bases in the middle. This CDR3 is 14 amino acids long. Germline CDR1 SGHVS, CDR2 FNYEAQ. DNA of the CDR3: TGTGCCAGCAGCGAGGTTCCTGGGGCCAACGTCCTGACTTTC. It codes for CASSEVPGANVLTF.

V is TRBV19 and J is TRBJ1-4; TRBD1 agrees at 7 bases. Germline-derived CDR1 and CDR2 are LNHDA and SQIVND (reference sequence). The CDR3 loop spans 16 amino acids. With 3 bases clipped from V and 4 bases from J, the junction kept 8 bases outside the gene matches. In DNA, the CDR3 is TGTGCCAGTAGTATGGAACAGGGGAAGGGTAATGAAAAACTGTTTTTT. This sequence encodes CASSMEQGKGNEKLFF.

The sample holds a few counts of this clone. The chain couples TRBV7-2 to TRBJ1-1; TRBD1 aligns across 8 bases. The CDR3 extends over 16 amino acids. From germline, CDR1 is SGHTA and CDR2 FQGNSA. V shed 5 bases and J 3 bases; nucleotides not matched to a gene: 11. The CDR3 region is CASSGHQGATDTEAFF. CDR3 bases: TGTGCCAGCAGCGGACACCAGGGGGCGACGGACACTGAAGCTTTCTTT.

V gene TRBV10-3 combines with J gene TRBJ1-6; 8 bases line up with TRBD1. V shed 8 bases and J 2 bases; nucleotides not matched to a gene: 8. The CDR3 consists of 16 residues. The V gene's germline CDR1 is ENHRY and CDR2 SYGVKD. CDR3 bases: TGTGCCATCTCAAGACAGGGGCGCCCCTATAATTCACCCCTCCACTTT. Amino acids: CAISRQGRPYNSPLHF.

The chain combines TRBV20-1 with TRBJ2-5; D gene ambiguous. This CDR3 region has 11 residues. Per the germline V gene, CDR1 is DFQATT and CDR2 is SNEGSKA (reference sequence). The V end lost 2 bases, the J end lost 8 bases, and 9 bases lay between the germline ends. The CDR3 spells CSARLSFTQYF. The DNA of the CDR3 is TGCAGTGCTAGACTGTCGTTCACCCAGTACTTC.

The chain recombines TRBV6-5 with TRBJ2-1; 7 bases align to TRBD2. This CDR3 comprises 15 residues. V was clipped by 4 bases and J by 4 bases; unmatched bases: 7. From germline, CDR1 is MNHEY and CDR2 SVGAGI. CDR3 DNA: TGTGCCAGCAGTTCCCCTAGCGGCCTTTACAATGAGCAGTTCTTC. Its translation is CASSSPSGLYNEQFF.

This clone was seen a handful of times. The genes are TRBV30 and TRBJ1-4, with 9 nucleotides matching TRBD1. CDR1 and CDR2 from the germline V gene are GTSNPN and SVGIG (reference sequence). The V gene end was trimmed by 5 bases and the J gene end by 7 bases; junction bases not matched to a gene: 5. This CDR3 spans 13 amino acids. The CDR3 DNA is TGTGCCTGGGCGGGACAGGGACGTGAAAAACTGTTTTTT. Translated: CAWAGQGREKLFF.

The chain uses TRBV6-5 and TRBJ1-4, with D perhaps TRBD1 (6 bases). This CDR3 has 14 residues. Germline values: CDR1 MNHEY, CDR2 SVGAGI. Trimming left V 1 base short and J 5 bases short, with 8 bases between. The CDR3 nucleotides read TGTGCCAGCAGTTACTTGCAGGGGAATGAAAAACTGTTTTTT. Its translation is CASSYLQGNEKLFF.